Below are 10 T cell receptor beta chains sequenced from a single sample in a study of shared clonotypes between healthy human individuals. Sequencing was performed with immunoSEQ multiplex PCR; in TCRdb, only in-frame clones are kept and a portion is missing. The data contain some 350,000 clones, about 74% of them singletons. The sample was memory CD4+ T cells sorted from blood. Described subset: CD45RA-negative fraction. Receptors were obtained from a man aged 25 to 45 in good health.

This clone was counted a single time. V usage is TRBV28 and J usage is TRBJ2-3, with 7 bases identical to TRBD2. CDR3 length: 13 amino acids. CDR1 MDHEN and CDR2 SYDVKM come from the germline V gene. V gave up 7 bases and J gave up 6 bases; unmatched junction bases: 7. The CDR3 DNA reads as TGTGCCAGCACGGGAGCCGGGGGGGATACGCAGTATTTT. It codes for CASTGAGGDTQYF.

This chain uses TRBV28 with TRBJ2-5; no reliable D call. CDR1 and CDR2 (germline): MDHEN, SYDVKM. The CDR3 runs to 12 residues. V dropped 6 bases and J dropped 5 bases, with 10 bases sitting between them. This CDR3 reads CASRDLGETQYF. The DNA of the CDR3 is TGTGCCAGCAGAGACCTAGGGGAGACCCAGTACTTC.

The J gene is TRBJ2-1, the V gene TRBV5-1; D remains ambiguous. V was clipped by 4 bases and J by 5 bases, with 13 bases between them. The germline gives CDR1 SGHRS, CDR2 YFSETQ. This CDR3 is built from 14 residues. The CDR3 loop reads CASSPKGQNNEQFF. In nucleotides, the CDR3 is TGCGCCAGCAGCCCTAAAGGTCAGAACAATGAGCAGTTCTTC.

The V and J genes are TRBV4-1 and TRBJ1-1, with D maybe TRBD1 (5 bases). The CDR3 has 14 amino acids. Trimming cost V 1 base and J 9 bases, with 15 bases left between them. Germline V gene sequence: CDR1 MGHRA, CDR2 YSYEKL. CDR3 bases: TGCGCCAGCAGCCAAGTTCACGGGGGGACTAAAGCTTTCTTT. Residues: CASSQVHGGTKAFF.

This clone has only a few counts. The gene calls are TRBV5-1 and TRBJ2-1; TRBD2 agrees at 11 bases. V shed 4 bases, J shed 8 bases, and the junction held 17 bases outside the gene matches. CDR3 length: 18 amino acids. In germline, CDR1 is SGHRS, CDR2 YFSETQ. The CDR3 reads CASSLYRLAGSIADEQFF. The CDR3 coding sequence is TGCGCCAGCAGCCTATATCGACTAGCGGGATCGATTGCGGATGAGCAGTTCTTC.

This clone was found many times. The chain is built from TRBV4-3 and TRBJ2-3, with 7 bases aligning to TRBD1. Per the germline V gene, CDR1 is LGHNA and CDR2 is YSLEER. Losses at the gene ends were 4 bases for V and 3 bases for J; bases not matched to a gene: 10. CDR3 length: 16 amino acids. The chain's CDR3 is CASSRGRDRSTDTQYF. DNA for the CDR3: TGCGCCAGCAGCCGGGGCCGGGACAGATCGACAGATACGCAGTATTTT.

The chain recombines TRBV6-5 with TRBJ2-7; TRBD2 agrees at 8 bases. This CDR3 has 16 amino acids. Germline V CDR1 and CDR2: MNHEY, SVGAGI. Unmatched junction bases numbered 8, after V lost 0 bases and J lost 4 bases. CDR3 in amino acids: CASSYSIVGGVYEQYF. Written as DNA, the CDR3 is TGTGCCAGCAGTTACTCGATTGTCGGGGGGGTGTACGAGCAGTACTTC.

This clone was found once. V is TRBV28 and J is TRBJ2-7; D is unresolved. V was clipped by 1 base and J by 6 bases, with 7 bases between them. The V gene's germline CDR1 is MDHEN and CDR2 SYDVKM. The CDR3 length is 12 residues. CDR3 sequence reads: CASSLSEFEQYF. The DNA for the CDR3 is TGTGCCAGCAGTTTATCGGAGTTCGAGCAGTACTTC.

In this sample, this clone turned up once. The J gene is TRBJ2-5, the V gene TRBV2, with TRBD1 matching over 11 bases. CDR1 and CDR2 from the germline V gene are SNHLY and FYNNEI. The J segment lost 5 bases and the V segment lost 7 bases, leaving 9 bases of the junction unmatched. CDR3 size: 15 residues. CDR3 in amino acids: CASTKDRGLTETQYF. CDR3 DNA sequence: TGTGCCAGCACCAAGGACAGGGGGCTCACGGAGACCCAGTACTTC.

The chain combines TRBV28 with TRBJ1-5; D perhaps matches TRBD1 (5 bases). Trimming pared 2 bases from V and 4 bases from J, leaving 12 bases between. Germline loops: CDR1 MDHEN, CDR2 SYDVKM. CDR3 length equals 15 residues. The CDR3 reads CASSLRQGWNQPQHF. CDR3 nucleotides: TGTGCCAGCAGTTTAAGGCAGGGTTGGAATCAGCCCCAGCATTTT. The full variable domain, with the rest looked up from reference TRBV28 and TRBJ1-5, is DVKVTQSSRYLVKRTGEKVFLECVQDMDHENMFWYRQDPGLGLRLIYFSYDVKMKEKGDIPEGYSVSREKKERFSLILESASTNQTSMYLCASSLRQGWNQPQHFGDGTRLSIL.